This T cell receptor beta chain was recovered during a study of T cell repertoires in cytomegalovirus infection. Study background: In public TCR beta signatures, there were indications of both CMV infection and matching HLA type. Study findings and constraints: Within the response measured ex vivo, HLA-C-restricted CMV-specific TCR beta clonotypes were dominant. The cumulative frequency of public TCR beta families distinguished individuals who carried CMV together with the relevant HLA.

At least ten counts were recorded for this clonotype. What it recognizes is unknown. This CDR3 spans 14 amino acids. The V gene lost 10 bases and the J gene lost 0 bases, with 12 bases spanning the gap. Germline lookup yields CDR1 SGHTA and CDR2 FQGNSA. Each CDR3 protein is one row after TCRdb ran MiXCR on the reads. The table has roughly 310,000 distinct CDR3 sequences, approximately 32% seen once. The TCR was taken from a human donor in good health (CMV status not recorded). Some clones in this sample may be carry-over from other donors' samples. The material was cultured PBMCs, obtained from culture after CMV antigen stimulation. The V and J genes are TRBV7-2 and TRBJ2-2, with a possible D match to TRBD1 (6 bases). CDR3 coding DNA: TGTGCCACCCTGAGGGGGTCGAACACCGGGGAGCTGTTTTTT. Its translation is CATLRGSNTGELFF.